This TCR beta chain comes out of a study of human T cells and chemical hapten exposure. Looking at the study overall: A 2 cm by 2 cm inner upper arm patch received 2% DPC for sensitization. Study-wide results and limits: With regard to DPC sensitization, TCRs above 1 in 1000 frequency did not change. Large CDR3 similarity clusters arose significantly more often from expanded TCRs than from controls.

The length of the CDR3 is 15 residues. V dropped 5 bases and J dropped 4 bases, with 14 bases sitting between them. Germline values: CDR1 SEHNR, CDR2 FQNEAQ (reference sequence). Remarks on this clonotype: The antigen remains undetermined.

Single cDNA molecules in the library carried unique molecular identifiers attached during preparation. TCRdb used MiXCR to reprocess the RACE reads, holding one entry per CDR3 protein. The sample lists tens of thousands of distinct CDR3 sequences; approximately 11% were seen once. Described time point: pre-sensitization, week 0. Treatment indicated: therapeutic diphenylcyclopropenone sensitization with weekly scalp DPC. The genes are TRBV7-9 and TRBJ1-4, with D hard to call. The origin of this receptor is a woman aged 50 to 60 with alopecia areata. Some clones in this sample may be carry-over from other donors' samples. This specimen consisted of whole blood, obtained in connection with sensitization to the hapten diphenylcyclopropenone (DPC). CDR3 protein: CASSPRAPGNEKLFF. The CDR3 region has the DNA TGTGCCAGCAGCCCCCGGGCTCCGGGTAATGAAAAACTGTTTTTT.